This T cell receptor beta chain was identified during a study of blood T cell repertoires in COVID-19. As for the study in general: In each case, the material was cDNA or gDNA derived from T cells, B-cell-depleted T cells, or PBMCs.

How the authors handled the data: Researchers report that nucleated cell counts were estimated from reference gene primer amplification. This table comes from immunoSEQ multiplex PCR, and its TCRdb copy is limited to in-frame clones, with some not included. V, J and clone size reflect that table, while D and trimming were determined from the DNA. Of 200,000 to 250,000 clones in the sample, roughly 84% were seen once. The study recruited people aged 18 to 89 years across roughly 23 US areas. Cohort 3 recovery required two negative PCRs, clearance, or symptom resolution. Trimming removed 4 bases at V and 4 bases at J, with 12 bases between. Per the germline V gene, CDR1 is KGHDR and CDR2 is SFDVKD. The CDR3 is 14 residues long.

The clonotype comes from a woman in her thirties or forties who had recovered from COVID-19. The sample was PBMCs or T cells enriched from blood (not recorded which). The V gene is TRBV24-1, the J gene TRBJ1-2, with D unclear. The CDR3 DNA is TGTGCCACCAGTGACTCCGAAGCCTTCTATGGCTACACCTTC. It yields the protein CATSDSEAFYGYTF.